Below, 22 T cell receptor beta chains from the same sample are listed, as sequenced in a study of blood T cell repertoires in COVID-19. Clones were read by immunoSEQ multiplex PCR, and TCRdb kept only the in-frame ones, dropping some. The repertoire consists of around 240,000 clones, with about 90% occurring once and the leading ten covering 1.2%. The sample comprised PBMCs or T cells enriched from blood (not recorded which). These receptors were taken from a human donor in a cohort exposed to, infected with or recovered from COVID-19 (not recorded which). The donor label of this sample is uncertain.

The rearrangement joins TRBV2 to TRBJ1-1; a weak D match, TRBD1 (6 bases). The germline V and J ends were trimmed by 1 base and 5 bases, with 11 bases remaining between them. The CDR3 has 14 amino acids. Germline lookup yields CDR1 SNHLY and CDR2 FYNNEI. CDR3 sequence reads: CASSEGQRGTEAFF. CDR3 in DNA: TGTGCCAGCAGTGAAGGGCAGAGGGGGACTGAAGCTTTCTTT.

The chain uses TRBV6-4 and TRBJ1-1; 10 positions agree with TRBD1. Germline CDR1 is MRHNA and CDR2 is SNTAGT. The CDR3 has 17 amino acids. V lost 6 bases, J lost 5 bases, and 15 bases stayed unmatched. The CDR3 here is CASSPKRRDRGGTEAFF. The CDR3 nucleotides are TGTGCCAGCAGCCCAAAACGACGGGACAGGGGTGGGACTGAAGCTTTCTTT.

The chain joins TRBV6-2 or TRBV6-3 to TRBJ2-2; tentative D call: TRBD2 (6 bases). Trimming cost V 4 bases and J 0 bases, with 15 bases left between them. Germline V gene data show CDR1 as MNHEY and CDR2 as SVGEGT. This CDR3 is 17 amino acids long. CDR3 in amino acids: CASSWLPGGPNTGELFF. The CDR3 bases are TGTGCCAGCAGTTGGCTGCCCGGGGGACCGAACACCGGGGAGCTGTTTTTT.

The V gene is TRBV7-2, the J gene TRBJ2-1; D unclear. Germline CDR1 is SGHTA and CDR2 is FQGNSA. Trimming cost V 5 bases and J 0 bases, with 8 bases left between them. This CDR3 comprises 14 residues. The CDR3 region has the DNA TGTGCCAGCAGCATTGGCGGCTCCTACAATGAGCAGTTCTTC. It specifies CASSIGGSYNEQFF.

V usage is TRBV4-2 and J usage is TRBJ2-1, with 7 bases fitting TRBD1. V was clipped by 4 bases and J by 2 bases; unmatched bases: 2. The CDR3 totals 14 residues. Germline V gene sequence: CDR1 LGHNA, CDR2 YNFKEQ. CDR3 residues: CASSRQGPYNEQFF. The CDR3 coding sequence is TGTGCCAGCAGCCGACAGGGCCCCTACAATGAGCAGTTCTTC.

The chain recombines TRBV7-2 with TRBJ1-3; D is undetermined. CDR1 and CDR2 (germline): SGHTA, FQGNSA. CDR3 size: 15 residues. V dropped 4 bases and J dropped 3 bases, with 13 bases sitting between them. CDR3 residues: CASSSGVALGNTIYF. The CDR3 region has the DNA TGTGCCAGCAGCTCGGGTGTTGCGCTTGGAAACACCATATATTTT.

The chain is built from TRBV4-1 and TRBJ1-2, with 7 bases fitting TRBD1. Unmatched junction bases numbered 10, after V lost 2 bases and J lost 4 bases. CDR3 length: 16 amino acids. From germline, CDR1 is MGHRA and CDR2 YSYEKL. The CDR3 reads CASSQPGTAFSYGYTF. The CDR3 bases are TGCGCCAGCAGCCAACCCGGGACAGCCTTTTCCTATGGCTACACCTTC.

CDR3 in amino acids: CASSLIGGASYNEQFF. The CDR3 DNA is TGTGCCAGCAGCTTAATCGGTGGGGCCTCCTACAATGAGCAGTTCTTC. The chain recombines TRBV7-3 with TRBJ2-1, with a tentative D call TRBD1 (5 bases). The CDR3 sequence is 16 residues long. The V gene lost 1 base and the J gene lost 0 bases, with 10 bases spanning the gap. Germline assignment: CDR1 SGHTA and CDR2 FQGTGA. Full variable domain (rest looked up from reference TRBV7-3 and TRBJ2-1): GAGVSQTPSNKVTEKGKYVELRCDPISGHTALYWYRQSLGQGPEFLIYFQGTGAADDSGLPNDRFFAVRPEGSVSTLKIQRTERGDSAVYLCASSLIGGASYNEQFFGPGTRLTVL.

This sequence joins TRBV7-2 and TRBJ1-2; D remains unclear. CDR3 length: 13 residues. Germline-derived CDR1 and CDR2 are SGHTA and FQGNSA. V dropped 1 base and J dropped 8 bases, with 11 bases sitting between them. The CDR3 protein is CASSLELPRGYTF. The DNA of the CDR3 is TGTGCCAGCAGCTTAGAACTCCCGAGGGGCTACACCTTC. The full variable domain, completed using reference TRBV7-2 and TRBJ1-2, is GAGVSQSPSNKVTEKGKDVELRCDPISGHTALYWYRQSLGQGLEFLIYFQGNSAPDKSGLPSDRFSAERTGGSVSTLTIQRTQQEDSAVYLCASSLELPRGYTFGSGTRLTVV.

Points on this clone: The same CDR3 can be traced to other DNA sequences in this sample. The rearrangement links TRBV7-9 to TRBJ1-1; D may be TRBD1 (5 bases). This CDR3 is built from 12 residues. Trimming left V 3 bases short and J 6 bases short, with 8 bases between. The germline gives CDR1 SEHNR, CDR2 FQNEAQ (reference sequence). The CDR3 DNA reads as TGTGCCAGCAGCTTGGGGGGACCTGAAGCTTTCTTT. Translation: CASSLGGPEAFF.

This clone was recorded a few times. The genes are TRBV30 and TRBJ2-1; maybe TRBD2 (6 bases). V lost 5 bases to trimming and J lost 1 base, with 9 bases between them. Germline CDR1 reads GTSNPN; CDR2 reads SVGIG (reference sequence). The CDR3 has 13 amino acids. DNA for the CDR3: TGTGCCTGGGAGCGGGCTTCCTACAATGAGCAGTTCTTC. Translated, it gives CAWERASYNEQFF.

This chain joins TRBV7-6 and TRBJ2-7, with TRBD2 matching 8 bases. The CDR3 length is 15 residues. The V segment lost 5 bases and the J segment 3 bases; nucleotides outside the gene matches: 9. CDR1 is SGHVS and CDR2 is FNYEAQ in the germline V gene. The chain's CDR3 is CASSGGRGGHYEQYF. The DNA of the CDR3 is TGTGCCAGCAGCGGAGGACGGGGGGGCCACTACGAGCAGTACTTC. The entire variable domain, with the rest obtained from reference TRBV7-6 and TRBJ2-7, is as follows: GAGVSQSPRYKVTKRGQDVALRCDPISGHVSLYWYRQALGQGPEFLTYFNYEAQQDKSGLPNDRFSAERPEGSISTLTIQRTEQRDSAMYRCASSGGRGGHYEQYFGPGTRLTVT.

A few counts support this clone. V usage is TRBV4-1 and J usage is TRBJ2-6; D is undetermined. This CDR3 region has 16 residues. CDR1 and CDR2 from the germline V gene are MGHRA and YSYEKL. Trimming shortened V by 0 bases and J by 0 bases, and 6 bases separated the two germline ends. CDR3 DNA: TGCGCCAGCAGCCAAGATCCGGTCTCTGGGGCCAACGTCCTGACTTTC. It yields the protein CASSQDPVSGANVLTF.

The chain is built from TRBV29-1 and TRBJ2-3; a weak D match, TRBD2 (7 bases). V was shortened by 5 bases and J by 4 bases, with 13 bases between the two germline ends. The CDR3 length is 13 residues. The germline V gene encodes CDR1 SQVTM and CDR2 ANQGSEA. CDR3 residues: CSVRTGRADTQYF. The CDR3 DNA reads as TGCAGCGTTCGAACAGGGAGGGCAGATACGCAGTATTTT.

CDR3 sequence reads: CASSGNDRANYGYTF. CDR3 sequence (DNA): TGTGCCAGCAGCGGTAATGACAGAGCTAACTATGGCTACACCTTC. The chain joins TRBV9 to TRBJ1-2; perhaps TRBD1 as D (5 bases). Germline lookup yields CDR1 SGDLS and CDR2 YYNGEE. V was shortened by 3 bases and J by 0 bases, with 12 bases between the two germline ends. CDR3 length: 15 residues.

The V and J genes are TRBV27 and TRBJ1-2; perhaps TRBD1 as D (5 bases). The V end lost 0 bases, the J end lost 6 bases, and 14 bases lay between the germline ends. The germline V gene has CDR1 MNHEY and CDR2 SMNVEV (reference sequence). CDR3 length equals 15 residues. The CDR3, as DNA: TGTGCCAGCAGTTTATCCCCTGGGGCAGGGAATGGCTACACCTTC. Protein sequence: CASSLSPGAGNGYTF.

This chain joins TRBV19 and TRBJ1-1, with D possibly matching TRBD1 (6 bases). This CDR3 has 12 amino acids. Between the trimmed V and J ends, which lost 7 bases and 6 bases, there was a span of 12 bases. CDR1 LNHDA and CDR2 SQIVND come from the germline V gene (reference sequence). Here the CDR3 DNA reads TGTGCCAGTATCCGGGGGGCCTCTGAAGCTTTCTTT. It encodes CASIRGASEAFF.

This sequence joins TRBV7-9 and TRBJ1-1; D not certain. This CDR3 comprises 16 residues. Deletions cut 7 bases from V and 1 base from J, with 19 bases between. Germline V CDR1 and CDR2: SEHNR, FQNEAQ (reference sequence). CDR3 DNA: TGTGCCAGCAAGGAGGCCCGCGCCGGGGAGAACACTGAAGCTTTCTTT. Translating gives CASKEARAGENTEAFF.

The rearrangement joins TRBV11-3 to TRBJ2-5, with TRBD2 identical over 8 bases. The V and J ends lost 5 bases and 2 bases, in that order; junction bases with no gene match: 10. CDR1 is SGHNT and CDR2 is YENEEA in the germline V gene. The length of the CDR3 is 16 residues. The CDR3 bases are TGTGCCAGCAGCCCCGGACTAGCCGATACACAAGAGACCCAGTACTTC. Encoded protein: CASSPGLADTQETQYF.

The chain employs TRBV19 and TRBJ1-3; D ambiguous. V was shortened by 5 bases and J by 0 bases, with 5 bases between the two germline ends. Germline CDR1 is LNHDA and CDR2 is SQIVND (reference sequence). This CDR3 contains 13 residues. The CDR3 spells CASSQISGNTIYF. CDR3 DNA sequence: TGTGCCAGTAGTCAAATCTCTGGAAACACCATATATTTT.

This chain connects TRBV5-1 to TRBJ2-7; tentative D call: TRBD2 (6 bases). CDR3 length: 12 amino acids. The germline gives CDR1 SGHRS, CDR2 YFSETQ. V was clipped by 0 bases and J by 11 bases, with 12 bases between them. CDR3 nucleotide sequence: TGCGCCAGCAGCTTGGAAGGGCGGGGAGAGTACTTC. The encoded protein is CASSLEGRGEYF.

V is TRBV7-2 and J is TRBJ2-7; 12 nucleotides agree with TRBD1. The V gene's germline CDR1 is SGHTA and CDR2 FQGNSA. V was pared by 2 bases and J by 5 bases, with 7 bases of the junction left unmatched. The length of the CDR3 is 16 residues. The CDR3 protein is CASSLLGGTGGHEQYF. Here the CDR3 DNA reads TGTGCCAGCAGCTTATTAGGCGGGACAGGGGGCCACGAGCAGTACTTC.